Listed below are T cell receptor beta chains from one sample, sequenced in a study of technical replicates of blood from several donors. Generated by immunoSEQ multiplex PCR, the TCRdb table keeps only in-frame clones and is missing some. There are 14,000 or so clones in the sample; around 85% occur only once, and approximately 10% lies in the top ten. Sequenced: PBMCs. Receptors originate from a human donor in good health. Both conserved end residues are part of each CDR3. Each record gives: J gene, V gene, CDR3 protein.

TRBJ1-1 TRBV5-1 CASSLGPGNTEAFF
TRBJ2-3 TRBV5-8 CASSLGVASDTQYF
TRBJ1-5 TRBV27 CASSSPGQDRYGNQPQHF
TRBJ1-3 TRBV7-9 CASSLGPARQGGTDTIYF
TRBJ2-2 TRBV18 CASSKTSGTDTGELFF
TRBJ2-1 TRBV6-6 CASSYSGGSSYNEQFF
TRBJ2-3 TRBV4-2 CASSREGGGRADTQYF
TRBJ2-3 TRBV29-1 CSVNRGSLDTQYF
TRBJ1-1 TRBV30 CAWTPPGDGRRQAFF
TRBJ2-2 TRBV14 CASSRVMVLNTGELFF
TRBJ2-1 TRBV11-2 CASSLDPSGRAGDEQFF
TRBJ1-1 TRBV30 CAWSSHGVRTEAFF
TRBJ2-7 TRBV7-9 CASSRGQGFGEQYF
TRBJ2-1 TRBV20-1 CSATPYNEQFF
TRBJ2-7 TRBV19 CASSIRGSIHSYEQYF
TRBJ1-5 TRBV6-1 CATEQGGSNQPQHF
TRBJ1-5 TRBV6-5 CASSNLRGGYQPQHF
TRBJ1-1 TRBV6-1 CASSVNRGGTEAFF
TRBJ1-2 TRBV4-1 CASSQDSGQYYGYTF
TRBJ2-5 TRBV7-2 CASSRSGRARQETQYF
TRBJ1-1 TRBV27 CASSTGYTEAFF
TRBJ1-4 TRBV19 CASSMAQGKEKLFF
TRBJ1-5 TRBV2 CASSAVQGAGQPQHF
TRBJ1-1 TRBV7-8 CASSLAGQMNTEAFF
TRBJ2-1 TRBV6-1 CASSVGTSVYNEQFF
TRBJ2-4 TRBV9 CASSAERDKAKNIQYF
TRBJ2-3 TRBV30 CAWSVQGADTQYF
TRBJ2-7 TRBV5-1 CASSLASGRGVYEQYF
TRBJ2-1 TRBV29-1 CSVAGLAGGIEQFF
TRBJ2-3 TRBV5-6 CASSLPSTDTQYF
TRBJ1-1 TRBV28 CASTLRTGGVGEAFF
TRBJ2-3 TRBV27 CASSFRREDTDTQYF
TRBJ1-3 TRBV19 CASKDSRQPHSGNTIYF
TRBJ2-7 TRBV29-1 CSVKATSGSYEQYF
TRBJ2-2 TRBV19 CASSIPSGTGELFF
TRBJ2-2 TRBV7-3 CASSSYTGELFF
TRBJ2-3 TRBV18 CASSRGTEDTQYF
TRBJ1-3 TRBV6-6 CASSYFGGSGNTIYF
TRBJ2-7 TRBV2 CASSPLAGSYEQYF
TRBJ2-7 TRBV9 CASSVASGSGEQYF
TRBJ2-2 TRBV5-6 CASSWLGTGNTGELFF
TRBJ1-4 TRBV28 CASSLEGVRHILANEKLFF
TRBJ2-7 TRBV29-1 CSVEWGLNEQYF
TRBJ2-7 TRBV2 CASSGTPGGLGEQYF
TRBJ2-7 TRBV25-1 CASSESSGGIYEQYF
TRBJ2-7 TRBV28 CASGGGTYEQYF
TRBJ2-7 TRBV30 CAWGDSYEQYF
TRBJ1-4 TRBV25-1 CASSGWTVSATNEKLFF
TRBJ2-5 TRBV10-3 CAISERTGILETQYF
TRBJ2-7 TRBV5-1 CASSLVKATDSYEQYF
TRBJ2-2 TRBV9 CASGETNTGELFF
TRBJ1-5 TRBV25-1 CASRGQGYQPQHF
TRBJ2-7 TRBV7-9 CASSLGVGGPHEQYF